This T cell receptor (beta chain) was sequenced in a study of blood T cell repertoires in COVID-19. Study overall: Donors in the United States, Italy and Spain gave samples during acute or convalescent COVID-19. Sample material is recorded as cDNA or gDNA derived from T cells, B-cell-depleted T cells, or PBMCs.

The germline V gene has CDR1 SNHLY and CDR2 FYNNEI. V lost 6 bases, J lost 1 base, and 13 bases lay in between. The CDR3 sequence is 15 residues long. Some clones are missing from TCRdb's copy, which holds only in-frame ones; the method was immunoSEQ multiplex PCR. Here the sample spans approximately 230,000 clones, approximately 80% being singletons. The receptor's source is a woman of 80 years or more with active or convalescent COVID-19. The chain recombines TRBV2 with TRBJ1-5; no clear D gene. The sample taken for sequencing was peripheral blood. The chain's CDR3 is CASSPITGSNQPQHF. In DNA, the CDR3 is TGTGCCAGCAGCCCCATCACGGGGAGCAATCAGCCCCAGCATTTT.